The rows below give T cell receptor beta chains drawn from one sample of a study of blood T cell repertoires in COVID-19. Clones were read by immunoSEQ multiplex PCR, and TCRdb kept only the in-frame ones, dropping some. The sample consists of some 390,000 clones, roughly 90% of them appearing once. Sequences were obtained from PBMCs or T cells enriched from blood (not recorded which). These receptors originate from a woman aged 25 to 39 who had recovered from COVID-19. The CDR3 runs from the conserved cysteine through the conserved F or W. Each record gives: V gene, J gene, CDR3 length, D gene, clone size, CDR3 protein, CDR3 DNA. D genes are given only for firm matches. Clone size, where shown, is once, few, many, or a class for clones that have expanded.

v_gene: TRBV20-1; j_gene: TRBJ2-7; len: 14; d_gene: NA; abundance: NA; CDR3aa: CSASRGTTAYEQYF; CDR3nt: TGCAGTGCTAGTAGGGGAACAACAGCCTACGAGCAGTACTTC
v_gene: TRBV7-9; j_gene: TRBJ2-5; len: 15; d_gene: TRBD1; abundance: NA; CDR3aa: CASSADRGRYETQYF; CDR3nt: TGTGCCAGCAGCGCGGACAGGGGGCGGTACGAGACCCAGTACTTC
v_gene: TRBV24-1; j_gene: TRBJ2-3; len: 16; d_gene: TRBD2; abundance: once; CDR3aa: CATSDRTSGFTDTQYF; CDR3nt: TGTGCCACCAGTGATCGTACTAGCGGGTTCACAGATACGCAGTATTTT
v_gene: TRBV28; j_gene: TRBJ2-7; len: 14; d_gene: TRBD1; abundance: NA; CDR3aa: CASRVGTGGYEQYF; CDR3nt: TGTGCCAGCAGAGTTGGTACAGGGGGCTACGAGCAGTACTTC
v_gene: TRBV5-1; j_gene: TRBJ1-2; len: 13; d_gene: TRBD1; abundance: NA; CDR3aa: CASSSWDRPDYTF; CDR3nt: TGCGCCAGCAGCTCCTGGGACAGGCCGGACTACACCTTC
v_gene: TRBV5-1; j_gene: TRBJ1-2; len: 14; d_gene: TRBD1; abundance: NA; CDR3aa: CASSRETGDYGYTF; CDR3nt: TGCGCCAGCAGCCGGGAGACAGGGGACTATGGCTACACCTTC
v_gene: TRBV11-2; j_gene: TRBJ2-1; len: 16; d_gene: TRBD2; abundance: NA; CDR3aa: CASSLDLAGFYNEQFF; CDR3nt: TGTGCCAGCAGCTTAGATCTAGCGGGGTTCTACAATGAGCAGTTCTTC
v_gene: TRBV5-4; j_gene: TRBJ2-3; len: 14; d_gene: NA; abundance: NA; CDR3aa: CASRPLFQGDTQYF; CDR3nt: TGTGCCAGCAGGCCCCTGTTTCAGGGGGATACGCAGTATTTT
v_gene: TRBV2; j_gene: TRBJ1-5; len: 13; d_gene: NA; abundance: NA; CDR3aa: CASSETLNQPQHF; CDR3nt: TGTGCCAGCAGTGAGACACTTAATCAGCCCCAGCATTTT
v_gene: TRBV18; j_gene: TRBJ1-4; len: 14; d_gene: TRBD1; abundance: NA; CDR3aa: CASSPRDRNEKLFF; CDR3nt: TGTGCCAGCTCACCCCGGGACAGAAATGAAAAACTGTTTTTT
v_gene: TRBV6-2/TRBV6-3; j_gene: TRBJ1-3; len: 14; d_gene: TRBD1; abundance: few; CDR3aa: CASSRGSPGNTIYF; CDR3nt: TGTGCCAGCAGCAGGGGGTCGCCTGGAAACACCATATATTTT
v_gene: TRBV12-3/TRBV12-4; j_gene: TRBJ1-5; len: 13; d_gene: NA; abundance: NA; CDR3aa: CASSITRFEPQHF; CDR3nt: TGTGCCAGCAGCATTACTCGGTTCGAGCCCCAGCATTTT
v_gene: TRBV7-9; j_gene: TRBJ2-7; len: 14; d_gene: TRBD2; abundance: few; CDR3aa: CASRDAGGGYEQYF; CDR3nt: TGTGCCAGCAGAGATGCGGGGGGCGGATACGAGCAGTACTTC
v_gene: TRBV15; j_gene: TRBJ2-3; len: 16; d_gene: TRBD2; abundance: NA; CDR3aa: CATSRALAGPRGTQYF; CDR3nt: TGTGCCACCAGCAGAGCCCTAGCGGGGCCCCGGGGTACGCAGTATTTT
v_gene: TRBV28; j_gene: TRBJ1-4; len: 15; d_gene: TRBD1; abundance: NA; CDR3aa: CASSAQGQGNEKLFF; CDR3nt: TGTGCCAGCAGTGCCCAGGGACAGGGAAACGAAAAACTGTTTTTT
v_gene: TRBV18; j_gene: TRBJ2-1; len: 16; d_gene: TRBD2; abundance: NA; CDR3aa: CASSPQKSSGNDEQFF; CDR3nt: TGTGCCAGCTCACCACAGAAGTCTAGCGGGAATGATGAGCAGTTCTTC
v_gene: TRBV11-1; j_gene: TRBJ1-3; len: 13; d_gene: NA; abundance: NA; CDR3aa: CASSHTSGNTIYF; CDR3nt: TGTGCCAGCAGCCACACATCTGGAAACACCATATATTTT
v_gene: TRBV7-3; j_gene: TRBJ2-1; len: 12; d_gene: NA; abundance: few; CDR3aa: CASSLTGNEQFF; CDR3nt: TGTGCCAGCAGCTTGACCGGGAATGAGCAGTTCTTC
v_gene: TRBV4-2; j_gene: TRBJ1-1; len: 14; d_gene: NA; abundance: few; CDR3aa: CASSHSQGLSEAFF; CDR3nt: TGTGCCAGCAGCCACTCACAGGGACTATCTGAAGCTTTCTTT
v_gene: TRBV7-9; j_gene: TRBJ2-7; len: 11; d_gene: NA; abundance: NA; CDR3aa: CASSVSYEQYF; CDR3nt: TGTGCCAGCAGCGTATCTTACGAGCAGTACTTC
v_gene: TRBV6-5; j_gene: TRBJ2-7; len: 16; d_gene: TRBD2; abundance: NA; CDR3aa: CASSYGPAGGSYEQYF; CDR3nt: TGTGCCAGCAGTTACGGTCCAGCGGGAGGTTCTTACGAGCAGTACTTC
v_gene: TRBV24-1; j_gene: TRBJ2-5; len: 16; d_gene: TRBD1; abundance: NA; CDR3aa: CATSDRNTGTEETQYF; CDR3nt: TGTGCCACCAGTGATCGAAATACCGGGACAGAAGAGACCCAGTACTTC
v_gene: TRBV7-2; j_gene: TRBJ1-4; len: 14; d_gene: TRBD1; abundance: NA; CDR3aa: CASSSGTGSEKLFF; CDR3nt: TGTGCCAGCAGCTCGGGGACAGGGTCCGAAAAACTGTTTTTT
v_gene: TRBV5-4; j_gene: TRBJ1-2; len: 14; d_gene: NA; abundance: NA; CDR3aa: CASSFRTANYGYTF; CDR3nt: TGTGCCAGCAGCTTCAGGACAGCTAACTATGGCTACACCTTC
v_gene: TRBV7-9; j_gene: TRBJ1-2; len: 12; d_gene: NA; abundance: NA; CDR3aa: CASSQTGGGYTF; CDR3nt: TGTGCCAGCAGCCAGACAGGCGGCGGCTACACCTTC
v_gene: TRBV25-1; j_gene: TRBJ2-7; len: 14; d_gene: TRBD1; abundance: NA; CDR3aa: CASRGQGNFDEQYF; CDR3nt: TGTGCCAGCAGGGGACAGGGGAATTTCGACGAGCAGTACTTC
v_gene: TRBV3-1/TRBV3-2; j_gene: TRBJ2-1; len: 14; d_gene: TRBD1; abundance: NA; CDR3aa: CASGTGTDYNEQFF; CDR3nt: TGTGCCAGCGGGACAGGGACGGACTACAATGAGCAGTTCTTC
v_gene: TRBV7-3; j_gene: TRBJ1-1; len: 15; d_gene: TRBD1; abundance: NA; CDR3aa: CASSQAQGADTEAFF; CDR3nt: TGTGCCAGCAGCCAAGCTCAGGGGGCGGACACTGAAGCTTTCTTT
v_gene: TRBV7-2; j_gene: TRBJ1-1; len: 13; d_gene: TRBD1; abundance: few; CDR3aa: CASTWDRNTEAFF; CDR3nt: TGTGCCAGCACTTGGGACAGAAACACTGAAGCTTTCTTT
v_gene: TRBV18; j_gene: TRBJ1-1; len: 12; d_gene: NA; abundance: few; CDR3aa: CASSPLAIEAFF; CDR3nt: TGTGCCAGCTCACCACTGGCCATTGAAGCTTTCTTT
v_gene: TRBV6-6; j_gene: TRBJ2-6; len: 15; d_gene: NA; abundance: NA; CDR3aa: CASSYKGAGANVLTF; CDR3nt: TGTGCCAGCAGTTACAAAGGAGCAGGGGCCAACGTCCTGACTTTC
v_gene: TRBV12-5; j_gene: TRBJ1-1; len: 13; d_gene: NA; abundance: NA; CDR3aa: CASGLVRGTEAFF; CDR3nt: TGTGCTAGTGGTTTGGTCAGGGGCACTGAAGCTTTCTTT